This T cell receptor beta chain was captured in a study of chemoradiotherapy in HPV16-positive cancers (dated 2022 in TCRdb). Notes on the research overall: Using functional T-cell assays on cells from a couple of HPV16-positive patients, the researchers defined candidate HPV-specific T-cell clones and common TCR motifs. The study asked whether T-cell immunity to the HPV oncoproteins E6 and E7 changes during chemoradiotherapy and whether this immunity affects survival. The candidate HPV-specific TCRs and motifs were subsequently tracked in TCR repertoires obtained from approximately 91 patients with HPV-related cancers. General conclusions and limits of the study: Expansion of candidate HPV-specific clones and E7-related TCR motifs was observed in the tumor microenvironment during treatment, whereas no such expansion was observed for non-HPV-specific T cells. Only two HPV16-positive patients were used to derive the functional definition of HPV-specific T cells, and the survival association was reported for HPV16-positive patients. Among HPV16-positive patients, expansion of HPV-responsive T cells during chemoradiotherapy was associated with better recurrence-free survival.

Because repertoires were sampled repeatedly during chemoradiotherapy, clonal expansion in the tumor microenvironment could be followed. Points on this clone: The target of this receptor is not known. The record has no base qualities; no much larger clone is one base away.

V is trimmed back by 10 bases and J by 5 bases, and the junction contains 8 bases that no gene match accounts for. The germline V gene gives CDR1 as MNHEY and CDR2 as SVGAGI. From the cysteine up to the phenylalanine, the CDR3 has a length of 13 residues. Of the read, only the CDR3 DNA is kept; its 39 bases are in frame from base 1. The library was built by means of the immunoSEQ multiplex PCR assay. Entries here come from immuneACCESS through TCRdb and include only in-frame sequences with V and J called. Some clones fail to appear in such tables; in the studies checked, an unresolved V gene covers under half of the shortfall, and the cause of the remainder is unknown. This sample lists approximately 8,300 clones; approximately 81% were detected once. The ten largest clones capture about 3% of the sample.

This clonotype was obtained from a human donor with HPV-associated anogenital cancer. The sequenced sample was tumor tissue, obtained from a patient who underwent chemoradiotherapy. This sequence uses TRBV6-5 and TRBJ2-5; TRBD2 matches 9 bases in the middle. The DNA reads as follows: TGTGCCATCGCGGGGGGGCGATTGGAGACCCAGTACTTC. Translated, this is CAIAGGRLETQYF.